The present entry profiles one TCR beta chain with its context. Only in-frame clones appear in the TCRdb table, and some are missing; sequencing was by immunoSEQ multiplex PCR. The sample contains over 200,000 clones, around nine tenths of which appear only once. The sample originates from a study of blood T cell repertoires in COVID-19. Assignments of participants to cohorts depended upon their own reported clinical history. The V gene lost 1 base and the J gene lost 5 bases, with 12 bases spanning the gap. The germline V gene encodes CDR1 SGHNT and CDR2 YENEEA. The CDR3 is 15 residues long. The sequencing sample was made of PBMCs or T cells enriched from blood (not recorded which). The clonotype comes from a woman between 25 and 40 years old who had been exposed to COVID-19. The chain is built from TRBV11-3 and TRBJ2-1; possibly TRBD2 for D (7 bases). In DNA form, the CDR3 reads TGTGCCAGCAGCTTAGGAGGGGGGGACCACAATGAGCAGTTCTTC. As protein: CASSLGGGDHNEQFF. The full variable domain, rest sourced from reference TRBV11-3 and TRBJ2-1, is EAGVVQSPRYKIIEKKQPVAFWCNPISGHNTLYWYLQNLGQGPELLIRYENEEAVDDSQLPKDRFSAERLKGVDSTLKIQPAELGDSAVYLCASSLGGGDHNEQFFGPGTRLTVL.